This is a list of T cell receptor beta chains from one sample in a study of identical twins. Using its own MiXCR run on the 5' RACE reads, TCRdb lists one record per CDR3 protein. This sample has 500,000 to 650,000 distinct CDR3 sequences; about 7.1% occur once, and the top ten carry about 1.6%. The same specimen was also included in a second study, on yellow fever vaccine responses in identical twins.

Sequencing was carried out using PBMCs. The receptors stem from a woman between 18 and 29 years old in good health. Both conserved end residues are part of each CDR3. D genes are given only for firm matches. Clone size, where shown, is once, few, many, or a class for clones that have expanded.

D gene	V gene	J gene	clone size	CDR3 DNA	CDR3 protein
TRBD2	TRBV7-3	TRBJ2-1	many	TGTGCCAGCAGCTTACGGCTAGCGGGAGAGAATGAGCAGTTCTTC	CASSLRLAGENEQFF
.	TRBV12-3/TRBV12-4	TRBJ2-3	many	TGTGCCAGCAGTTGGGGGTTGGGCACAGATACGCAGTATTTT	CASSWGLGTDTQYF
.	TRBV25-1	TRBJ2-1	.	TGTGCCAGCAGCTTGTCCCGGGATTCGGATCATGAGCAGTTCTTC	CASSLSRDSDHEQFF
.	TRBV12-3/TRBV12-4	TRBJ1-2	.	TGTGCCAGCAGTTTAAGGGGGTCCTCGAATGGCTACACCTTC	CASSLRGSSNGYTF
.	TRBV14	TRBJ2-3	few	TGTGCCAGCAGCCAAGTTTTTACGGGGACAGATACGCAGTATTTT	CASSQVFTGTDTQYF
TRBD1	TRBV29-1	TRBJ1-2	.	TGCAGCGTTGAAACCCCGGGACAGCACTATGGCTACACCTTC	CSVETPGQHYGYTF
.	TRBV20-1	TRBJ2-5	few	TGCAGTGGGGCAGGGGCTGACGAGACCCAGTACTTC	CSGAGADETQYF
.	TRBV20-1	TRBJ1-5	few	TGCAGTGCAAAGGACAGTCGTAGCAATCAGCCCCAGCATTTT	CSAKDSRSNQPQHF
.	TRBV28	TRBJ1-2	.	TGTGCCAGCAGTTCCTCCCCCCAGGGAGCGAGGGCTAACTATGGCTACACCTTC	CASSSSPQGARANYGYTF
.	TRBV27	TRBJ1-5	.	TGTGCCAGCAGTGACGGAGGGACCAATCAGCCCCAGCATTTT	CASSDGGTNQPQHF
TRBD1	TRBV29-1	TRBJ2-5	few	TGCAGCGGACGTCCGGGACAGGGGAAGCCCCAGTACTTC	CSGRPGQGKPQYF
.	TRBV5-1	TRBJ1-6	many	TGCGCCAGCAGCCTCGTCAACTCCTATAATTCACCCCTCCACTTT	CASSLVNSYNSPLHF
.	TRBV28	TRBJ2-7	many	TGTGCCAGCAGTTTCGGGACCGGGGCCTCATACCTCTACGACGAGCAGTACTTC	CASSFGTGASYLYDEQYF
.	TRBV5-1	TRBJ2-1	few	TGCGCCAGCAGACCTGCAGGGAATGGTCATGAGCAGTTCTTC	CASRPAGNGHEQFF
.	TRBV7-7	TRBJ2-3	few	TGTGCCAGCAGCTTAGGATCTGGACTGACCACAGATACGCAGTATTTT	CASSLGSGLTTDTQYF
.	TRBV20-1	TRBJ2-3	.	TGCAGTGGTGCGCAGGGCGCAGATACGCAGTATTTT	CSGAQGADTQYF
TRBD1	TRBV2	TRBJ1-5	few	TGTGCCAGCAGTGAAAGGCGGGACAGGGACCAGCCCCAGCATTTT	CASSERRDRDQPQHF
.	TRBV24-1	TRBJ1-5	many	TGTGCCACCAGTGTAAGCCAGGTCAATCAGCCCCAGCATTTT	CATSVSQVNQPQHF
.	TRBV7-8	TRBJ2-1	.	TGTGCCAGCAGCCCCGAACCGGCCTATGGCAATGAGCAGTTCTTC	CASSPEPAYGNEQFF
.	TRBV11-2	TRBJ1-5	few	TGTGCCAGCAGCTTAGGAAGGGGGGCCGGGCAGCCCCAGCATTTT	CASSLGRGAGQPQHF
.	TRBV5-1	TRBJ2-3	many	TGCGCCAGCAGCTGGGAAGAAAGCACAGATACGCAGTATTTT	CASSWEESTDTQYF
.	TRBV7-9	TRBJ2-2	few	TGTGCCAGCAGCTCAGCGGGTACCGGGGAGCTGTTTTTT	CASSSAGTGELFF
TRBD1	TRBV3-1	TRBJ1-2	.	TGTGCCAGCAGCCAAGAGGGGGCACAGGGGGCGAGAGGCTACACCTTC	CASSQEGAQGARGYTF
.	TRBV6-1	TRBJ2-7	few	TGTGCCAGCAGTGAATATAAGGGGACGACCTCCGAGCAGTACTTC	CASSEYKGTTSEQYF
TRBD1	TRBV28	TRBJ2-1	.	TGTGCCAGCACCAACCAGGGGGCTGTCTACAATGAGCAGTTCTTC	CASTNQGAVYNEQFF
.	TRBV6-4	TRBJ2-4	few	TGTGCCAGCAGCACGGTAGACGGGGACATTCAGTACTTC	CASSTVDGDIQYF
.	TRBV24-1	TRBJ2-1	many	TGTGCCACCAGTGATACCGGGTCCACGTCCTACAATGAGCAGTTCTTC	CATSDTGSTSYNEQFF
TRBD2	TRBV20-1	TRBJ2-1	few	TGCAGTGCTAATGGGGCGCGGGAGGGGTACAATGAGCAGTTCTTC	CSANGAREGYNEQFF
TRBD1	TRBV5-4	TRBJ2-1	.	TGTGCCAGCAGCTTGGGAGGACAGGCTCCCTACAATGAGCAGTTCTTC	CASSLGGQAPYNEQFF